This TCR gamma chain was observed in a study of Vδ1+ human thymocytes. Points from the study as a whole: TRG sequences recurred across donors, whereas TRD sequences stayed essentially private. Despite high sort purity, approximately 21% of thymic T cell receptor delta sequences were Vdelta2. The authors advised highly purified populations and single-cell validation. Thymic TRG and TRD repertoires appeared highly polyclonal.

The trim removed 8 bases at V and 5 bases at J, leaving 9 bases unmatched. CDR1 is EGSNGY, CDR2 YDSYNSKV, per germline. This CDR3 contains 12 residues. Sorted Vdelta1+ thymocytes were about 98% to 99.6% pure. This clone was counted a few times. Its antigen is not known. RNA was extracted from the cells and then reverse transcribed. CDR3 amplicons came from multiplex PCR with pooled V-gene forward and constant-region reverse primers. TCRdb re-called clones from the multiplex PCR reads via CATT. The repertoire holds 25,000 to 35,000 gamma-chain clones, with more than 15% as singletons. What was sequenced was Vdelta1+ gamma-delta thymocytes from the thymus. Subset given: FACS-sorted CD3+ TCRalphabeta- TCRVdelta1+ TCRVdelta2- thymocytes. This sequence joins TRGV2 and TRGJ1 or TRGJ2. This TCR came from a boy younger than two who had congenital heart surgery. The DNA for the CDR3 is TGTGCCACCTCGGCGTACAATTATAAGAAACTCTTT. Its protein product is CATSAYNYKKLF.